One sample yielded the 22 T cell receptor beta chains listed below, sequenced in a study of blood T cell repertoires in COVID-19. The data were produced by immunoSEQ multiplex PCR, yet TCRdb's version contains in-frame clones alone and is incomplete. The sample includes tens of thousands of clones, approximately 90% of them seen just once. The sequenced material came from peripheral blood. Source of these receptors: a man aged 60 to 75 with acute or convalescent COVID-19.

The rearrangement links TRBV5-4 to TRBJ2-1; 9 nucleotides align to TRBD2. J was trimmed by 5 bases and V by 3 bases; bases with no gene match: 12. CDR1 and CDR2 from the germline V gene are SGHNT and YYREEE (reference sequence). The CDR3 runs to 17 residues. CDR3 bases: TGTGCCAGCAGCTCTGGAAGTATGTCTAGCGGGGACAATGAGCAGTTCTTC. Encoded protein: CASSSGSMSSGDNEQFF.

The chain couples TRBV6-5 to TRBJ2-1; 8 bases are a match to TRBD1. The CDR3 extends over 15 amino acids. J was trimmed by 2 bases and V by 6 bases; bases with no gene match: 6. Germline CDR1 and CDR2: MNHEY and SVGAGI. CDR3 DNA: TGTGCCAGCAGCGTTGACAGGGGCGCCTACAATGAGCAGTTCTTC. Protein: CASSVDRGAYNEQFF.

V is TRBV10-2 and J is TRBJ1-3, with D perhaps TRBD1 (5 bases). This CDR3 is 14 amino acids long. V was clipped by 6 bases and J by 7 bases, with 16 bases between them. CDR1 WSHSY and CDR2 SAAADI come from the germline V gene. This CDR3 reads CASSPGLEGNTIYF. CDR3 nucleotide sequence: TGCGCCAGCAGCCCGGGACTGGAGGGGAACACCATATATTTT.

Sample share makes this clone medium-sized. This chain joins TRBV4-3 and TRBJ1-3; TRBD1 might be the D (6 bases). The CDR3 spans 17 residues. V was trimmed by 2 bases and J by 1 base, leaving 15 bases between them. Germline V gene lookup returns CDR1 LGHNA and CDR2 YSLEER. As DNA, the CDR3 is TGCGCCAGCAGCCAACGTTGGGGGGGCAGGTCTGGAAACACCATATATTTT. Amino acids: CASSQRWGGRSGNTIYF.

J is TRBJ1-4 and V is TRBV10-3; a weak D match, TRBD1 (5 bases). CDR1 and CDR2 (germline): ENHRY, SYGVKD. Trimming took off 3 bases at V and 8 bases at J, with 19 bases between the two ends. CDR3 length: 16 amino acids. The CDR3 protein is CAISDRGEAGKEKLFF. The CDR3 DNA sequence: TGTGCCATCAGTGACCGCGGTGAGGCAGGGAAGGAAAAACTGTTTTTT.

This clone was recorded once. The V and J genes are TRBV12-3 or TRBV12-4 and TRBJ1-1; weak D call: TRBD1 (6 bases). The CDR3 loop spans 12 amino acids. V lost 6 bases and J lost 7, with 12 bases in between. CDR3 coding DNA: TGTGCCAGCAGAGGGGGGGCGGGTGAAGCTTTCTTT. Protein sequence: CASRGGAGEAFF.

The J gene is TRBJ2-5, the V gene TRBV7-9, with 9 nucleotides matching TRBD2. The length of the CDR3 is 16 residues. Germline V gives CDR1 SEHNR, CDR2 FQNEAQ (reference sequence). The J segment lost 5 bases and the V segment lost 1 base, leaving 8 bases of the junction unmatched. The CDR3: CASSLVREGLRETQYF. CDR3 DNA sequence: TGTGCCAGCAGCTTAGTGCGGGAGGGCCTCCGGGAGACCCAGTACTTC.

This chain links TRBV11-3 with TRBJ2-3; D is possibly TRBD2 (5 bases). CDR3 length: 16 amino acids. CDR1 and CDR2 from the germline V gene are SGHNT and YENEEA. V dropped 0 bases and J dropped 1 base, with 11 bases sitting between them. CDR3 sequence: CASSLEAALGTDTQYF. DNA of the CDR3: TGTGCCAGCAGCTTAGAAGCGGCTCTTGGCACAGATACGCAGTATTTT.

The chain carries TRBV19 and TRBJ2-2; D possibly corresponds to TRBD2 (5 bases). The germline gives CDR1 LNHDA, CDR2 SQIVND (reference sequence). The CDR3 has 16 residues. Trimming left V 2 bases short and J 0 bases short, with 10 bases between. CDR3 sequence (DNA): TGTGCCAGTAGTATAATGGAGGCTCCGAACACCGGGGAGCTGTTTTTT. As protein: CASSIMEAPNTGELFF.

Here the CDR3 reads CASSFPVVVQHF. CDR3 sequence (DNA): TGTGCCAGCAGTTTCCCGGTAGTTGTCCAGCATTTT. The rearrangement uses TRBV28 and TRBJ1-5; D is undetermined. The CDR3 has 12 residues. Germline CDR1 MDHEN, CDR2 SYDVKM. Trimming left V 3 bases short and J 12 bases short, with 12 bases between.

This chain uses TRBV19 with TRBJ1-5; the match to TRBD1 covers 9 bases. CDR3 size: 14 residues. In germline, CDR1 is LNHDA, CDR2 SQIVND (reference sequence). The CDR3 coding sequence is TGTGCAAGTGGGGGGACAGGGAGCAATCAGCCCCAGCATTTT. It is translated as CASGGTGSNQPQHF. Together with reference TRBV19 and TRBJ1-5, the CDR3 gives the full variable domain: DGGITQSPKYLFRKEGQNVTLSCEQNLNHDAMYWYRQDPGQGLRLIYYSQIVNDFQKGDIAEGYSVSREKKESFPLTVTSAQKNPTAFYLCASGGTGSNQPQHFGDGTRLSIL.

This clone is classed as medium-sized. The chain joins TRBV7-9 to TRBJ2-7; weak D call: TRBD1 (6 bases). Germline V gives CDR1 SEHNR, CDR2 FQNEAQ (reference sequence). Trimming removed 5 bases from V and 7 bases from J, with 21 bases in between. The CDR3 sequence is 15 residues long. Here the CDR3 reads CASSPSVRERGEQYF. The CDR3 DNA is TGTGCCAGCAGCCCGTCGGTCAGGGAAAGGGGGGAGCAGTACTTC.

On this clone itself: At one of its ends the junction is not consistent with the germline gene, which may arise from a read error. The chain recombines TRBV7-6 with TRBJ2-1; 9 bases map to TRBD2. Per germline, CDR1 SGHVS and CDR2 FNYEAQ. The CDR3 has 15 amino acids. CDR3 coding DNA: TGTGCCAGCAGCTCCCTAGCGGGACTAGCCAATAAGCAGTTCTTC. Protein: CASSSLAGLANKQFF.

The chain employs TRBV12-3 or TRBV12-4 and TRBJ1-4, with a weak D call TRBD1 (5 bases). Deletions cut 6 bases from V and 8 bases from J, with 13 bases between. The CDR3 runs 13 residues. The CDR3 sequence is CASSQGIGEKLFF. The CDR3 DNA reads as TGTGCCAGCAGCCAGGGTATAGGGGAAAAACTGTTTTTT.

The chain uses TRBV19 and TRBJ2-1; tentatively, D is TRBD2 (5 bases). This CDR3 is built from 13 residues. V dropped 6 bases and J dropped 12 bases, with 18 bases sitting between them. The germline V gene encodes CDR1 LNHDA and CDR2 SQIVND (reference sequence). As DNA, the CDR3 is TGTGCCAGTAGCGAAGGAAGCGGAAGTGGGCAGTTCTTC. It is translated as CASSEGSGSGQFF.

The CDR3 region is CAISGLAGVNEQYF. For the CDR3, the DNA is TGTGCCATCAGTGGGTTAGCGGGAGTAAACGAGCAGTACTTC. This chain links TRBV10-3 with TRBJ2-7, with 9 nucleotides matching TRBD2. With V trimmed by 4 bases and J by 5 bases, 6 bases remained unmatched. The CDR3 sequence is 14 residues long. Germline CDR1 ENHRY, CDR2 SYGVKD.

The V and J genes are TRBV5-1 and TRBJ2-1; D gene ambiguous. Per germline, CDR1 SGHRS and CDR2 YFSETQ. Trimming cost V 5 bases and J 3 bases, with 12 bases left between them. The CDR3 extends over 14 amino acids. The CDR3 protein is CASRERPFYNEQFF. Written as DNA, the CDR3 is TGCGCCAGCAGGGAGAGACCCTTCTACAATGAGCAGTTCTTC.

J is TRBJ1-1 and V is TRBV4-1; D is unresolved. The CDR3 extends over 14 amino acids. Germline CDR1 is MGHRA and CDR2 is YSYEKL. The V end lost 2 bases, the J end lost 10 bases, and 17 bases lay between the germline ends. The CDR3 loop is CASSQPGRSARAFF. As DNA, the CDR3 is TGCGCCAGCAGCCAACCCGGGAGGAGCGCACGAGCTTTCTTT.

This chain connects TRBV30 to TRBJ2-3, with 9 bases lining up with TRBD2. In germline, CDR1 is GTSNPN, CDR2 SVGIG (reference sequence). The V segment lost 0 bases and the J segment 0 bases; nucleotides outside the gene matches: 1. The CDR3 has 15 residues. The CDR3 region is CAWSVSGRSTDTQYF. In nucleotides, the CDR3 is TGTGCCTGGAGTGTTAGCGGGAGAAGCACAGATACGCAGTATTTT.

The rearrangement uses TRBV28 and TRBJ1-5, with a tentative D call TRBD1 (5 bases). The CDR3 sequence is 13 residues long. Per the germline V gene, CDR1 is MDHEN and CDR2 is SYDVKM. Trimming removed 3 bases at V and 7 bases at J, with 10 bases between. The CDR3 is CASSFRGGQPQHF. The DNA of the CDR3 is TGTGCCAGCAGTTTTAGGGGAGGGCAGCCCCAGCATTTT.

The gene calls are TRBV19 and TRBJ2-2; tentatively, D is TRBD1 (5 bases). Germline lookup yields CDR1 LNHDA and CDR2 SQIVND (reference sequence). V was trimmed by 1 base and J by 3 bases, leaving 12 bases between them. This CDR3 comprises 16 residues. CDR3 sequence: CASSIATARDTGELFF. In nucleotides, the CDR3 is TGTGCCAGTAGTATAGCGACAGCTAGGGACACCGGGGAGCTGTTTTTT. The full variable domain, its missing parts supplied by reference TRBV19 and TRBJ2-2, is DGGITQSPKYLFRKEGQNVTLSCEQNLNHDAMYWYRQDPGQGLRLIYYSQIVNDFQKGDIAEGYSVSREKKESFPLTVTSAQKNPTAFYLCASSIATARDTGELFFGEGSRLTVL.

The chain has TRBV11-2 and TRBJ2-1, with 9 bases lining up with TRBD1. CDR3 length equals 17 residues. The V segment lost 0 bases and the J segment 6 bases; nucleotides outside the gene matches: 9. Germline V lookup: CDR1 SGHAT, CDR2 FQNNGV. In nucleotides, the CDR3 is TGTGCCAGCAGCTTAGATCATGGGGGACAGGGACTCAATGAGCAGTTCTTC. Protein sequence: CASSLDHGGQGLNEQFF.